The clone carrying this T cell receptor beta chain was picked up a small number of times. Germline-derived CDR1 and CDR2 are LNHNV and YYDKDF (reference sequence). This CDR3 comprises 15 residues. V was trimmed by 3 bases and J by 2 bases, leaving 11 bases between them. TCRdb re-analyzed the PCR reads through MiXCR. The table has about 21,000 clones, 15% to 20% seen once. Each patient came to thyroid surgery without any prior treatment (of any kind). These data originate in a study of metastatic and nonmetastatic thyroid tumors. The chain joins TRBV15 to TRBJ1-5; D remains unclear. This clonotype originated in a male donor with papillary thyroid cancer or a benign thyroid nodule (not recorded which). Some clones in this sample may be carry-over from other donors' samples. Sequenced input: blood. DNA for the CDR3: TGTGCCACCAGCAGCCGTCGGACGGGCAATCAGCCCCAGCATTTT. Translation gives CATSSRRTGNQPQHF.